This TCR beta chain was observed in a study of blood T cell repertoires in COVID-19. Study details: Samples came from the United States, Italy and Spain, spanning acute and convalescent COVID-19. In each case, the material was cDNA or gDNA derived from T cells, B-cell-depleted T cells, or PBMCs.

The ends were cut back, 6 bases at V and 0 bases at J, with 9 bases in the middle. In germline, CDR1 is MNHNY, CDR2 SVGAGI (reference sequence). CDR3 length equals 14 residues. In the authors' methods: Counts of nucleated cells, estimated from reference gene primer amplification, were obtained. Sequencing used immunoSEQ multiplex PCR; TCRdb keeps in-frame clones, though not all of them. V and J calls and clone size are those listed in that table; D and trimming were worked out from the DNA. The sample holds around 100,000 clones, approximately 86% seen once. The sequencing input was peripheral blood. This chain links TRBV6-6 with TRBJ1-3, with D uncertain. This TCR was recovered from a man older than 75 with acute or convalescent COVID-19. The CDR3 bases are TGTGCCAGCAGCGATCTAGGCTCTGGAAACACCATATATTTT. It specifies CASSDLGSGNTIYF.